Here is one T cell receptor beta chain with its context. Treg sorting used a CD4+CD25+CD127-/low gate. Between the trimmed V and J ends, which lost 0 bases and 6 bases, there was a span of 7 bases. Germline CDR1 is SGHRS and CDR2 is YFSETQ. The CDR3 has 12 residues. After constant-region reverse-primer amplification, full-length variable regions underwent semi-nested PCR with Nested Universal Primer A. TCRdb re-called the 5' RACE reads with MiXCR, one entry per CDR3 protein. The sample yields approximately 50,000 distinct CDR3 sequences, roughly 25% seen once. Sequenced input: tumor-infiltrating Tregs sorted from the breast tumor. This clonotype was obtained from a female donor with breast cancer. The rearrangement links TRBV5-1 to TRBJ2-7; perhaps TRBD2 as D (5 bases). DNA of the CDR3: TGCGCCAGCAGCTTGGAACGGGGCGAGCAGTACTTC. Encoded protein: CASSLERGEQYF.